The entry below gives a single T cell receptor beta chain sequence along with its context. Its target is unknown. The data stem from a study of T cell responses to AZD1222 COVID-19 vaccine. The CDR3 has 16 amino acids. Trimming removed 4 bases from V and 0 bases from J, with 13 bases in between. The germline gives CDR1 MNHEY, CDR2 SMNVEV (reference sequence). Study-wide findings and caveats: Two doses of AZD1222 preceded a rise in Spike-specific TCR breadth and depth.

Produced via immunoSEQ multiplex PCR; TCRdb's table is partial and in-frame only. The sample lists 85,000 to 120,000 clones, around 90% occurring once. This clonotype was obtained from an adult in good health. The chain recombines TRBV27 with TRBJ2-1, with D perhaps TRBD1 (6 bases). The source was peripheral blood, collected on day 0 of AZD1222 vaccination. CDR3 amino acids: CASSSYRALSYNEQFF. CDR3 sequence (DNA): TGTGCCAGCAGTTCCTACAGGGCCCTCTCCTACAATGAGCAGTTCTTC.